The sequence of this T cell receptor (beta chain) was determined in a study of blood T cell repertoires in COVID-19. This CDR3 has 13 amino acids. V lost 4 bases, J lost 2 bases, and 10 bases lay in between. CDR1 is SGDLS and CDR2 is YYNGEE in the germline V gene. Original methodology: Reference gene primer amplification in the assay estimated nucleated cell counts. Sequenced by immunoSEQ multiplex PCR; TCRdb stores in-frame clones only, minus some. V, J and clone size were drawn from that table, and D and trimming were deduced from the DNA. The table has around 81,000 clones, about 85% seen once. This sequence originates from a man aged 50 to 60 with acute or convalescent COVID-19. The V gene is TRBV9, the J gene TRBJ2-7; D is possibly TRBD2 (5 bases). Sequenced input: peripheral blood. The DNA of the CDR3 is TGTGCCAGCAGCCACGGGGATGCCTACGAGCAGTACTTC. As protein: CASSHGDAYEQYF.